This is a list of T cell receptor beta chains from one sample in a study of blood T cells in healthy people across ages. MiXCR, run by TCRdb on the 5' RACE reads, gives a single entry per CDR3 protein. The sample yields 600,000 to 800,000 distinct CDR3 sequences, about 51% seen once. Sequencing input: blood. The receptors derive from a woman aged 80 or over in good health. Both conserved end residues are part of each CDR3. A D gene is named only where the DNA matches it firmly. Clone size is not always given. Where it is, it says once, few, many or a class for expanded clones.

CDR3 DNA	CDR3 protein	clone size	V gene	J gene	D gene
TGTGCCAGCAGTAGGGACAGAGGCAAGGGGGAGCAGTACTTC	CASSRDRGKGEQYF	many	TRBV12-3/TRBV12-4	TRBJ2-7	TRBD1
TGTGCCAGCAGCTTATCAGGAGTCCGGGGCAGGGCCTACAATGAGCAGTTCTTC	CASSLSGVRGRAYNEQFF	.	TRBV11-2	TRBJ2-1	.
TGTGCCAGCAGCAACCCCGGGACTAGCAGCGGGGAGCTGTTTTTT	CASSNPGTSSGELFF	.	TRBV11-2	TRBJ2-2	TRBD2
TGTGCCAGCAGTTACGGCCAGGGGGATTTCTATGGCTACACCTTC	CASSYGQGDFYGYTF	.	TRBV6-5	TRBJ1-2	TRBD1
TGTGCCAGCAGCCCCGGGACTAGCGGAGTTTTGTGGCAGTTCTTC	CASSPGTSGVLWQFF	many	TRBV6-6	TRBJ2-1	TRBD2
TGTGCCAGCAGTGTACGGGGCCCCTACGAGCAGTACTTC	CASSVRGPYEQYF	few	TRBV28	TRBJ2-7	.
TGCGCCAGCAGCAATGAACCACTAGCGGGGGACTACCGAACGCAGTATTTT	CASSNEPLAGDYRTQYF	many	TRBV5-1	TRBJ2-3	TRBD2
TGTGCCAGCCCCTTTGAAGGGAGAGGATACGAGCAGTACTTC	CASPFEGRGYEQYF	.	TRBV7-2	TRBJ2-7	.
TGTGCCAGCGGGGTACAGAACACCGGGGAGCTGTTTTTT	CASGVQNTGELFF	few	TRBV7-3	TRBJ2-2	.
TGTGCCAGCAGCCGCAACGGGGTAAAGAACACTGAAGCTTTCTTT	CASSRNGVKNTEAFF	many	TRBV7-3	TRBJ1-1	.
TGCGCCAGCAGCCCCGGACAGGGGAGGGATGGCTACACCTTC	CASSPGQGRDGYTF	.	TRBV5-1	TRBJ1-2	TRBD1
TGCAGTGCTCCCCGGGGGGCCAGCTCCTACAATGAGCAGTTCTTC	CSAPRGASSYNEQFF	once	TRBV20-1	TRBJ2-1	.
TGTGCCAGCAATCCGGGAATTCCTTATGGCTACACCTTC	CASNPGIPYGYTF	.	TRBV3-1	TRBJ1-2	.
TGCAGTGCTAGAGACCCAGCCTCAACTAATGAAAAACTGTTTTTT	CSARDPASTNEKLFF	.	TRBV20-1	TRBJ1-4	.
TGCGCCAGCAGCTTGGCCAGGGGGATCACAGATACGCAGTATTTT	CASSLARGITDTQYF	.	TRBV5-1	TRBJ2-3	TRBD1
TGCAGTGGGGGGGAGAGATATGGCTACACCTTC	CSGGERYGYTF	.	TRBV20-1	TRBJ1-2	.
TGTGCCATCAGTGACCAGGGGTCGAACGAGCAGTTCTTC	CAISDQGSNEQFF	.	TRBV10-3	TRBJ2-1	.
TGTGCCAGCAGCGTGGGGGGGGCCGATCGGACCGGGGAGCTGTTTTTT	CASSVGGADRTGELFF	.	TRBV9	TRBJ2-2	.
TGTGCCAGCAAACAGGGACCCTCTGGGGCCAACGTCCTGACTTTC	CASKQGPSGANVLTF	few	TRBV12-3/TRBV12-4	TRBJ2-6	.
TGTGCCAGCAGATACAGCGTTTATGGGGGGGATTATAGCAATCAGCCCCAGCATTTT	CASRYSVYGGDYSNQPQHF	.	TRBV6-2/TRBV6-3	TRBJ1-5	.
TGTGCCAGCAGCTTTCCTTTTGACCGCCTCACAGATACGCAGTATTTT	CASSFPFDRLTDTQYF	many	TRBV7-9	TRBJ2-3	.
TGCAGTGCTAGCCCGGAGACCCAGTACTTC	CSASPETQYF	many	TRBV20-1	TRBJ2-5	.
TGTGCCAGCAGTTTAGGATTCCCCCCCCGGGACAAAACTCACGAGGACCAAGAGACCCAGTACTTC	CASSLGFPPRDKTHEDQETQYF	.	TRBV28	TRBJ2-5	.
TGTGCCAGTAGCCCGTCGGGGGGGTCCTATAATTCACCCCTCCACTTT	CASSPSGGSYNSPLHF	.	TRBV7-9	TRBJ1-6	.
TGCGCCAGCAGCCAGCAAGTGGGCTCCTACGAGCAGTACTTC	CASSQQVGSYEQYF	many	TRBV4-1	TRBJ2-7	.
TGCGCCAGCAGCCAAGATGAAGGGGCAGGGGAGACCCAGTACTTC	CASSQDEGAGETQYF	few	TRBV4-3	TRBJ2-5	.
TGTGCCAGCAGTCTTTGGCCGGAAGAGACCCAGTACTTC	CASSLWPEETQYF	.	TRBV6-5	TRBJ2-5	.
TGTGCCACCAAGTACGGCGACAATGAGCAGTTCTTC	CATKYGDNEQFF	once	TRBV15	TRBJ2-1	.
TGTGCCAGCAGCCCAGGACTGTACGCGAACACCGGGGAGCTGTTTTTT	CASSPGLYANTGELFF	.	TRBV9	TRBJ2-2	.
TGCAGTGTCGACCGAGGGGAAAGGGGGGAGGGAGCTTTCTTT	CSVDRGERGEGAFF	.	TRBV20-1	TRBJ1-1	.
TGTGCCAGCAGCGTAATGGGGACTAGCGGGTTCCTAACGGATACGCAGTATTTT	CASSVMGTSGFLTDTQYF	many	TRBV9	TRBJ2-3	TRBD2
TGCGCCAGCAGCTTGGAAGCGAATGAGCAGTTCTTC	CASSLEANEQFF	many	TRBV5-1	TRBJ2-1	.
TGCGCCAGCAGCCAAGAACGGAGGACTAGCGGGAGGGCCTGTGAGCAGTTCTTC	CASSQERRTSGRACEQFF	.	TRBV4-1	TRBJ2-1	TRBD2
TGTGCCAGCAGCTTAGGCCCGTCTAGCGGATTTAACCAAGAGACCCAGTACTTC	CASSLGPSSGFNQETQYF	few	TRBV13	TRBJ2-5	TRBD2
TGTGCCAGCAGCCGGCAAAAACCCACGAACACTGAAGCTTTCTTT	CASSRQKPTNTEAFF	few	TRBV14	TRBJ1-1	.
TGTGCTAGCAGCTTATTTATAGCGGGAGCGGCGAACACCGGGGAGCTGTTTTTT	CASSLFIAGAANTGELFF	.	TRBV7-6	TRBJ2-2	TRBD2
TGTGCCAGCAGTACTATATCAGCTCCAGCATCATATGGCTACACCTTC	CASSTISAPASYGYTF	few	TRBV28	TRBJ1-2	.
TGTGCCAGCAGCTTGTTTAAAGGGCAGCCCCAGCATTTT	CASSLFKGQPQHF	.	TRBV7-3	TRBJ1-5	.
TGTGCCAGCTCACCACCGGGGGGGTTAGGTTCACCCCTCCACTTT	CASSPPGGLGSPLHF	many	TRBV18	TRBJ1-6	.
TGTGCCAGCAGCTTAATGCCGCGCGGCGTGGGGCACAATGAGCAGTTCTTC	CASSLMPRGVGHNEQFF	.	TRBV7-3	TRBJ2-1	.
TGCAGTGCTAGTAGGACAGGGGGTACGAATGAGCAGTTCTTC	CSASRTGGTNEQFF	.	TRBV20-1	TRBJ2-1	TRBD1
TGTGCCAGCAGCGCAGGGTCTGAAACTGAAGCTTTCTTT	CASSAGSETEAFF	.	TRBV9	TRBJ1-1	.
TGTGCCAGCAGCTTAGGTGGGCGGAGGGCTTTCTTT	CASSLGGRRAFF	.	TRBV7-9	TRBJ1-1	.
TGTGCCAGCGGCCAATGGGAACCTGGAAACACCATATATTTT	CASGQWEPGNTIYF	.	TRBV3-1	TRBJ1-3	.
TGTGCCAGCAGAGGGCCGGGCGATACGCAGTATTTT	CASRGPGDTQYF	.	TRBV25-1	TRBJ2-3	.
TGTGCCAGCAGCTTAGCAGGTGGAGGCTCCTACGAGCAGTACTTC	CASSLAGGGSYEQYF	many	TRBV7-2	TRBJ2-7	.
TGTGCCAGCCCACCCAGCGGAGGAAGCTCCTACAATGAGCAGTTCTTC	CASPPSGGSSYNEQFF	once	TRBV18	TRBJ2-1	.
TGTGCCAGCAGTCCCTTGACAGAGAGGAACACTGAAGCTTTCTTT	CASSPLTERNTEAFF	.	TRBV27	TRBJ1-1	.
TGCAGCGTAACAGCGGGAGGGGGCAATGAGCAGTACTTC	CSVTAGGGNEQYF	few	TRBV29-1	TRBJ2-7	TRBD2
TGCGCCAGCAGCCAAGAAAATCGGGGGGTTGGCAATCAGCCCCAGCATTTT	CASSQENRGVGNQPQHF	many	TRBV4-1	TRBJ1-5	.
TGTGCCATCAGTGATTTGGTTCTAAATTCACCCCTCCACTTT	CAISDLVLNSPLHF	many	TRBV10-3	TRBJ1-6	.
TGTGCCAGCAGCCAAGACCTAGGATCCTACGAGCAGTACTTC	CASSQDLGSYEQYF	many	TRBV3-1	TRBJ2-7	.
TGCGCCAGCAGCTTCTTAGACAATGAGCAGTACTTC	CASSFLDNEQYF	.	TRBV5-1	TRBJ2-5	.
TGTGCCAGCATCCAACTAGCGGGGGGATCTGGGGAGCAGTTCTTC	CASIQLAGGSGEQFF	many	TRBV27	TRBJ2-1	TRBD2
TGTGCCAGCAGCCAAGATTGGGACAGGGATCAGCCCCAGCATTTT	CASSQDWDRDQPQHF	.	TRBV4-2	TRBJ1-5	TRBD1
TGTGCCAGCAGATGGGGTGTCGGGAACTATGGCTACACCTTC	CASRWGVGNYGYTF	.	TRBV6-6	TRBJ1-2	.
TGCAGTGGATGCTCAGACAGGGATGACTATGGCTACACCTTC	CSGCSDRDDYGYTF	many	TRBV20-1	TRBJ1-2	TRBD1
TGTGCCAGCAGCTTGGGGAGGATAGATACGCAGTATTTT	CASSLGRIDTQYF	many	TRBV11-1	TRBJ2-3	.